This T cell receptor (beta chain) stems from a study of T cells in Graves' hyperthyroidism and ophthalmopathy. Findings and limits, study-wide: Onset of ophthalmopathy came a median about 6.5 months after the model predicted it.

The source material, RNA transcripts, was used to amplify TCR beta CDR3 regions. HTBI primers were used for first-round RT-PCR of the TCR CDR3. TCRdb fed the multiplex PCR reads into MiXCR, producing one record per CDR3 protein. The sample has about half a million distinct CDR3 sequences, about 16% seen once. This clonotype has just a few counts. Its antigen is currently unknown. Germline V gives CDR1 LNHDA, CDR2 SQIVND (reference sequence). This CDR3 has 14 residues. J was trimmed by 4 bases and V by 8 bases; bases with no gene match: 7. Sequenced input: blood. J is TRBJ2-2 and V is TRBV19; 7 bases line up with TRBD1. The receptor was isolated from a woman in her twenties or thirties with Graves' ophthalmopathy. The CDR3 region is CASQTGIGTGELFF. The CDR3 DNA sequence: TGTGCCAGTCAGACAGGGATCGGCACCGGGGAGCTGTTTTTT. The whole variable domain, filled in from reference TRBV19 and TRBJ2-2, reads DGGITQSPKYLFRKEGQNVTLSCEQNLNHDAMYWYRQDPGQGLRLIYYSQIVNDFQKGDIAEGYSVSREKKESFPLTVTSAQKNPTAFYLCASQTGIGTGELFFGEGSRLTVL.